The sequence of this TCR beta chain was determined in a study of T cells in Graves' hyperthyroidism and ophthalmopathy. This clonotype was recorded many times. TCR beta CDR3 sequences were amplified from RNA transcripts. The HTBI set primed first-round TCR CDR3 RT-PCR. Each CDR3 protein gets one entry after TCRdb re-called the multiplex PCR reads with MiXCR. This table has roughly 500,000 distinct CDR3 sequences, roughly 25% appearing once. CDR1 and CDR2 from the germline V gene are SGHRS and YFSETQ. The CDR3 extends over 16 amino acids. The ends were cut back, 0 bases at V and 2 bases at J, with 15 bases in the middle.

This sequence joins TRBV5-1 and TRBJ2-7; D might be TRBD1 or TRBD2, each matching 5 bases. Sample: blood. This receptor was obtained from a woman aged 25-40 years with Graves' ophthalmopathy. The CDR3 region is CASSLDVGALTYEQYF. The CDR3 DNA reads as TGCGCCAGCAGCTTGGATGTCGGGGCTCTCACCTACGAGCAGTACTTC.